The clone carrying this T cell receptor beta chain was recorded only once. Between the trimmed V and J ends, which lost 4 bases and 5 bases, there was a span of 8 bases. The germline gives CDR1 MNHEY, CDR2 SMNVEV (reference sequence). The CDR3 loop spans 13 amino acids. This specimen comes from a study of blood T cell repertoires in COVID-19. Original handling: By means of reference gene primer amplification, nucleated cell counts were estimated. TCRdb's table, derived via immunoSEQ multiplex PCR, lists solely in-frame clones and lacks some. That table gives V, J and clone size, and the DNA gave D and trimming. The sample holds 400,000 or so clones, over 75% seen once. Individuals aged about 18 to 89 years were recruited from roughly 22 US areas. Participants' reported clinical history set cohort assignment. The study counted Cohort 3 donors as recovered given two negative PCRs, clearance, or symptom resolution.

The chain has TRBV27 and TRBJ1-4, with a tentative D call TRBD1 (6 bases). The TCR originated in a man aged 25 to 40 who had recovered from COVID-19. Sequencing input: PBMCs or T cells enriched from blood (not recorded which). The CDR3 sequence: CASSSRGNEKLFF. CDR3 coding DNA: TGTGCCAGCAGTTCCAGGGGAAATGAAAAACTGTTTTTT.